This T cell receptor (beta chain) was captured by sequencing in a study of CD8+CD57+ T cells in acquired aplastic anemia. Study-wide background: Quantities of DNA derived from sorted CD4+ and CD8+ cells averaged 3.2 ug.

The trim removed 3 bases at V and 2 bases at J, leaving 6 bases unmatched. The CDR3 contains 15 residues. Profiling of TCR beta VDJ combinations and CDR3 sequences used genomic DNA as template. TCRdb re-called the reads with MiXCR, one entry per CDR3 protein. The table records roughly 160,000 distinct CDR3 sequences, 40% to 55% of them present only once. For this clonotype: What it binds is unknown.

Individuals selected for sequencing had exhibited CD8+CD57+ cell expansion on flow cytometry. Blood came from patients not yet given any therapy. General study points: Patients and controls were found to share more than 25 CD8+ CDR3 sequences.

The sample consisted of sorted CD4+, CD8+, or CD8+CD57+ T cells (not recorded which) from PBMCs. The V and J genes are TRBV12-3 or TRBV12-4 and TRBJ2-7; 8 nucleotides align to TRBD1. This clonotype was obtained from a human donor with aplastic anemia. CDR3 DNA sequence: TGTGCCAGCAGTTTGCGGACAGGGACAACCTACGAGCAGTACTTC. Amino acid sequence: CASSLRTGTTYEQYF.